This TCR beta chain was captured by sequencing in a study of vaccination effects on CD4 cells after COVID-19. Study in general: From two convalescent patients, samples were taken 16 days and one week before vaccination.

Measured with immunoSEQ multiplex PCR; TCRdb has only the in-frame clones, and not every one. The sample consists of some 49,000 clones, roughly four fifths of them appearing once. In germline, CDR1 is MNHNY, CDR2 SVGAGI (reference sequence). V was shortened by 6 bases and J by 8 bases, with 14 bases between the two germline ends. The CDR3 length is 13 residues. Following culture for roughly 10 days, CD4+ T cells were isolated. This person's SARS-CoV-2 infection, confirmed by PCR, occurred between March and December 2020. General study results and limits: Marked clonal contraction was seen late after vaccination (in both infection- and vaccine-induced clones).

Remarks on this clone: Its antigen is not known.

The receptor was isolated from a human donor who had a prior SARS-CoV-2 infection. Sequenced here: CD4+ T cells from PBMCs cultured without peptide, sampled before COVID-19 vaccination. The chain uses TRBV6-6 and TRBJ2-1; D not certain. The DNA for the CDR3 is TGTGCCAGCAGCCCCTATAAGTGGCATGAGCAGTTCTTC. It yields the protein CASSPYKWHEQFF.